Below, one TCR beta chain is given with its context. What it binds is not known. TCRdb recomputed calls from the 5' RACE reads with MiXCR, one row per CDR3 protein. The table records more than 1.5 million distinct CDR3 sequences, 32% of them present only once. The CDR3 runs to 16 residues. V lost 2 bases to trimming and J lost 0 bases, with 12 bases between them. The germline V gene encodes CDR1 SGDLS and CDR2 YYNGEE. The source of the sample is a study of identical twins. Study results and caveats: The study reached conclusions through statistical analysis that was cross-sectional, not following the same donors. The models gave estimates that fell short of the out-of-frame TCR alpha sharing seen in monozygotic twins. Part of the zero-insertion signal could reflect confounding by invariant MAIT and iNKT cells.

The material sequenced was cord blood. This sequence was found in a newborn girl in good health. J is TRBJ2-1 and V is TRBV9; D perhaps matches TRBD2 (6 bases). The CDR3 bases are TGTGCCAGCAGCGTGGGCGGGGAGGTCTCCTACAATGAGCAGTTCTTC. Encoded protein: CASSVGGEVSYNEQFF.